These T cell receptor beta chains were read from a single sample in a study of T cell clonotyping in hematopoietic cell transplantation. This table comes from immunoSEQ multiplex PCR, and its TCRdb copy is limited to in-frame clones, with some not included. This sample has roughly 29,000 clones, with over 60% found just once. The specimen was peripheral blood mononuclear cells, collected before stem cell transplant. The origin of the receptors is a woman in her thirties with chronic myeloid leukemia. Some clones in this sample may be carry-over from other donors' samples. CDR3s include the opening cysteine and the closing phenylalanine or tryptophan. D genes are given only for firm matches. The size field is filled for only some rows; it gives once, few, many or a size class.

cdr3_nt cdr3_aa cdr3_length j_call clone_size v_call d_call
TGTGCCTGGAGTGTAGGGTACTCTGGGGCCAACGTCCTGACTTTC CAWSVGYSGANVLTF 15 TRBJ2-6 . TRBV30 .
TGTGCCAGCAGCGTAGCGGGCGAAAATGATCAGCCCCAGCATTTT CASSVAGENDQPQHF 15 TRBJ1-5 . TRBV9 .
TGTGCCAGCAGTGACTCAACAGGGGGGGTTATGGGCTACACCTTC CASSDSTGGVMGYTF 15 TRBJ1-2 . TRBV6-4 TRBD1
TGTGCCAGCAGCCTCGACAGGTTGAGAGACACTGAAGCTTTCTTT CASSLDRLRDTEAFF 15 TRBJ1-1 large TRBV14 .
TGTGCCAGCAGCTATTACGCAAGCTCCTACAATGAGCAGTTCTTC CASSYYASSYNEQFF 15 TRBJ2-1 . TRBV6-5 .
TGTGCCAGCCAATCCTACGGGGGGCCGTACGAGCAGTACTTC CASQSYGGPYEQYF 14 TRBJ2-7 medium-sized TRBV2 .
TGCGCCAGCAGCTACCGGGACCAACAAGAGACCCAGTACTTC CASSYRDQQETQYF 14 TRBJ2-5 . TRBV5-1 .
TGTGCCAGCAGCCGGACTGGCTACGAGCAGTACTTC CASSRTGYEQYF 12 TRBJ2-7 . TRBV5-6 .
TGCGCCAGCAGCTTGGCAGCAACACATGGCTACACCTTC CASSLAATHGYTF 13 TRBJ1-2 . TRBV5-1 .
TGTGCCAGCAGCTCAATCGACAGGGGAAATTCACCCCTCCACTTT CASSSIDRGNSPLHF 15 TRBJ1-6 . TRBV5-6 TRBD1
TGCGCCAGCAGACGAGACAGGGGTAGTTCACCCCTCCACTTT CASRRDRGSSPLHF 14 TRBJ1-6 . TRBV4-1 TRBD1
TGTGCCAGCAGCTTGGATCCCAGGGGAAATGAAAAACTGTTTTTT CASSLDPRGNEKLFF 15 TRBJ1-4 . TRBV5-4 .
TGTGCCAGCAGTTTATATAACGGGGGAGCCTCAACTAATGAAAAACTGTTTTTT CASSLYNGGASTNEKLFF 18 TRBJ1-4 few TRBV27 .
TGTGCCAGCAGCCAAGGGGGCAATCAGCCCCAGCATTTT CASSQGGNQPQHF 13 TRBJ1-5 . TRBV4-2 .
TGTGCCAGCAGCTCAGGGGGCGCCGGGGCCAACGTCCTGACTTTC CASSSGGAGANVLTF 15 TRBJ2-6 . TRBV28 TRBD1
TGCGCCAGCAGCTTCCGGAGCGGGGACAGAGTACATGGCTACACCTTC CASSFRSGDRVHGYTF 16 TRBJ1-2 . TRBV5-1 TRBD1
TGTGCCAGTAGTTTGAGGAGAGGGTGGAGCACTGAAGCTTTCTTT CASSLRRGWSTEAFF 15 TRBJ1-1 . TRBV19 .
TGCAGCGTTGAGCGTTCAGATACGCAGTATTTT CSVERSDTQYF 11 TRBJ2-3 . TRBV29-1 .
TGTGCCAGCAGGAAGTCAGGGAAGGGTGGCTATGGCTACACCTTC CASRKSGKGGYGYTF 15 TRBJ1-2 . TRBV6-5 .
TGTGCCAGCAGTGGCTTCGGGACAGGGGTCGAGGTGAATTCACCCCTCCACTTT CASSGFGTGVEVNSPLHF 18 TRBJ1-6 . TRBV27 TRBD1
TGTGCCAGTAGTATCGGCCGGACTGAAGCTTTCTTT CASSIGRTEAFF 12 TRBJ1-1 . TRBV19 .
TGTGCCAGCAGCCCGAATTCAGATACGCAGTATTTT CASSPNSDTQYF 12 TRBJ2-3 . TRBV2 .
TGCGCCAGCAGCTTGGATCCAGGCCCCCTCCAAGAGACCCAGTACTTC CASSLDPGPLQETQYF 16 TRBJ2-5 . TRBV5-1 .
TGTGCCAGCAGCTTGCGGAACACTGAAGCTTTCTTT CASSLRNTEAFF 12 TRBJ1-1 few TRBV5-8 .
TGTGCCAGCTCACCAGGCCCCGCCAATTTGAACACTGAAGCTTTCTTT CASSPGPANLNTEAFF 16 TRBJ1-1 . TRBV18 .
TGTGCCAGCAGCTTAATACAGAACACTGAAGCTTTCTTT CASSLIQNTEAFF 13 TRBJ1-1 . TRBV7-3 .
TGCGCCAGCAGCTTTCAGAGGACCGCGTCCACCGGGGAGCTGTTTTTT CASSFQRTASTGELFF 16 TRBJ2-2 . TRBV5-1 .
TGCAGCGTTGGGAAGGCTCCAGGCTCTGGAAACACCATATATTTT CSVGKAPGSGNTIYF 15 TRBJ1-3 . TRBV29-1 .
TGTGCCAGCAGTTACGATAGCTCTGGAAACACCATATATTTT CASSYDSSGNTIYF 14 TRBJ1-3 . TRBV6-5 .
TGCGCCAGCAGCCAAGAGCGGGACACTGAAGCTTTCTTT CASSQERDTEAFF 13 TRBJ1-1 . TRBV4-1 .
TGCGCCAGCAGCCCATTCGGACAGGACAGAGAGACCCAGTACTTC CASSPFGQDRETQYF 15 TRBJ2-5 . TRBV5-1 TRBD1
TGTGCCAGCAGCTCCGGGACAGGGAGTTATAGCAATCAGCCCCAGCATTTT CASSSGTGSYSNQPQHF 17 TRBJ1-5 . TRBV5-8 TRBD1
TGCGCCAGCAGCTTGGCGGAGGGACGGATCTACTACGAGCAGTACTTC CASSLAEGRIYYEQYF 16 TRBJ2-7 once TRBV5-1 .
TGTGCCAGCAGCCGAACTATGACACAGGACTCACCCCTCCACTTT CASSRTMTQDSPLHF 15 TRBJ1-6 once TRBV6-5 .
TGTGCCAGCCAAGCGGGGGGGTACAGCAACTATGGCTACACCTTC CASQAGGYSNYGYTF 15 TRBJ1-2 . TRBV28 .
TGTGCCAGCAAGGACGGGGTCTACAGCAATCAGCCCCAGCATTTT CASKDGVYSNQPQHF 15 TRBJ1-5 . TRBV6-1 .
TGTGCCAGCAGCCAAGTTGGAGATACGCAGTATTTT CASSQVGDTQYF 12 TRBJ2-3 . TRBV4-2 .
TGTGCCAGCAGCGCCAACTCCAGGGGTACCTATGGCTACACCTTC CASSANSRGTYGYTF 15 TRBJ1-2 . TRBV9 .
TGTGCCAGCAGCTTAAGGCCTAACACCGGGGAGCTGTTTTTT CASSLRPNTGELFF 14 TRBJ2-2 . TRBV7-3 .
TGTGCCAGCAGCCAAGGCCTAGCGGGGGGGCTGAGCTCCTACAATGAGCAGTTCTTC CASSQGLAGGLSSYNEQFF 19 TRBJ2-1 . TRBV14 TRBD2
TGTGCCAGCAGCCAAGACAACGAGCAGTACTTC CASSQDNEQYF 11 TRBJ2-7 few TRBV14 .
TGTGCCAGCAGTGCGACAGGGTTCTATGGCTACACCTTC CASSATGFYGYTF 13 TRBJ1-2 . TRBV28 TRBD1
TGTGCCAGCAGTGACTCGAATCCGGGTAACTCCTACGAGCAGTACTTC CASSDSNPGNSYEQYF 16 TRBJ2-7 once TRBV6-4 .
TGCAGCGTTGATGAGGTGGCCTACAATGAGCAGTTCTTC CSVDEVAYNEQFF 13 TRBJ2-1 . TRBV29-1 .
TGTGCCAGCAGTCGCACGGACAGAATGAACACTGAAGCTTTCTTT CASSRTDRMNTEAFF 15 TRBJ1-1 few TRBV6-5 .
TGCGCCAGCAGCGCCTCGGGGGCCAGCTCCTACAATGAGCAGTTCTTC CASSASGASSYNEQFF 16 TRBJ2-1 . TRBV4-3 .
TGCGCCAGCAGCCAAGAGGGACTTATCTACAATGAGCAGTTCTTC CASSQEGLIYNEQFF 15 TRBJ2-1 . TRBV4-1 .